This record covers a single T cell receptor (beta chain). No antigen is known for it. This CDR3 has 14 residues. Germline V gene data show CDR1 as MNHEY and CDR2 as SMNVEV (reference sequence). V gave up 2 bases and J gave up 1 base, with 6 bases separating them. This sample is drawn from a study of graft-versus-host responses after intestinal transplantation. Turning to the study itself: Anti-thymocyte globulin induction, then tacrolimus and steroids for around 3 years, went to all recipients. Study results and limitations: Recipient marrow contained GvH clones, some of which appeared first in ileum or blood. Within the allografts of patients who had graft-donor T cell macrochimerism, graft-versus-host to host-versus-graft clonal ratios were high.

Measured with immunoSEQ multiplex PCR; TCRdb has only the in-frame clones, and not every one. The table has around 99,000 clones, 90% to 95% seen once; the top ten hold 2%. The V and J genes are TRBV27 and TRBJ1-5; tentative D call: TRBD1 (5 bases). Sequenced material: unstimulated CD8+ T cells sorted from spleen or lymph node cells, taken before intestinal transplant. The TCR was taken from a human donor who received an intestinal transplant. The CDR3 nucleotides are TGTGCCAGCAGTTTACAGGGAAGCAATCAGCCCCAGCATTTT. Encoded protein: CASSLQGSNQPQHF.